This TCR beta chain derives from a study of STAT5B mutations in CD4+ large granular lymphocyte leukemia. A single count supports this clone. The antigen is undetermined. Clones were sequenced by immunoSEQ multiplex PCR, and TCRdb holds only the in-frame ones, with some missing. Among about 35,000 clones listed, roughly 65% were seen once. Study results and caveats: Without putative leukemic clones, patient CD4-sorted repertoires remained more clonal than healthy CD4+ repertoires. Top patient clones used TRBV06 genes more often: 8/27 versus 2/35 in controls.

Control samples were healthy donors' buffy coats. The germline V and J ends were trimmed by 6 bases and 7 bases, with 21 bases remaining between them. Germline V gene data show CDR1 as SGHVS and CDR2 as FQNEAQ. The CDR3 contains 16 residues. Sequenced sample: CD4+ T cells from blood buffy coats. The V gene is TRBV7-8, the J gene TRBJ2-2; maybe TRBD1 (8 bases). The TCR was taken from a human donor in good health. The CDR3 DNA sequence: TGTGCCAGCAGGTCACAGGGGGGGATGTCTAGCGGGGAGCTGTTTTTT. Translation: CASRSQGGMSSGELFF.